This T cell receptor (beta chain) was sequenced for a study of CD8 T cells in ankylosing spondylitis. Study-level findings and limits: Previous work reported some of these motif variants in the synovial fluid and blood of reactive arthritis. Ankylosing spondylitis blood seemed to carry a telltale TCR beta motif made of under ten highly homologous variants. The clones that were linked to disease were reported to be significantly enriched in matched synovial fluid samples from ankylosing spondylitis patients.

This clonotype was picked up a small number of times. What it binds is not known. The germline CDR1 and CDR2 sequences are SGHRS and YFSETQ. The CDR3 consists of 16 residues. The germline V and J ends were trimmed by 0 bases and 0 bases, with 9 bases remaining between them. With molecular barcodes, quantitative 5'-RACE was used to make the TCR beta libraries. Via MiXCR, TCRdb re-called the 5' RACE reads, giving one row per CDR3 protein. Altogether about 250,000 distinct CDR3 sequences are present, roughly 32% being singletons, with the ten largest covering around 4%. This receptor was identified in a male donor with ankylosing spondylitis or in good health (not recorded which). V gene TRBV5-1 combines with J gene TRBJ2-2; tentative D call: TRBD2 (5 bases). Sequencing used blood, either unsorted or a sorted T cell fraction (not recorded which). The CDR3 DNA follows: TGCGCCAGCAGCTTGGTGGTAGCGACGAACACCGGGGAGCTGTTTTTT. Translation: CASSLVVATNTGELFF.